This entry concerns a single T cell receptor (beta chain). Sequencing used immunoSEQ multiplex PCR; TCRdb keeps in-frame clones, though not all of them. Altogether just over 150,000 clones are present, approximately 82% being singletons, with the ten largest covering 7%. V was trimmed by 2 bases and J by 8 bases, leaving 13 bases between them. The CDR3 is 14 residues long. Germline assignment: CDR1 SGHDT and CDR2 YYEEEE. The data belong to a study of blood T cell repertoires in COVID-19. Study-level background: Whether acute or convalescent, the COVID-19 samples came from the United States, Italy and Spain. Sources were T cells, B-cell-depleted T cells, or PBMCs; the material itself was cDNA or gDNA.

This TCR was sampled from a middle-aged woman with COVID-19, enrolled during active disease. The sample comprised peripheral blood. The chain carries TRBV5-6 and TRBJ1-4; D ambiguous. CDR3 residues: CASSFSSIREKLFF. The CDR3 bases are TGTGCCAGCAGCTTCTCGTCCATCAGAGAAAAACTGTTTTTT.